Below, 10 T cell receptor beta chains from the same sample are listed, as sequenced in a study of Ad26.COV2.S vaccination and SARS-CoV-2 variants. Treatment here: around 19 received Ad26.COV2.S at low or high dose, single or two shots; 5 received placebo; per-sample allocation not given. Day 63 after the first vaccine or placebo injection was the time point for sampling. The method was immunoSEQ multiplex PCR; TCRdb's version includes in-frame clones alone and lacks a portion of them. The table has roughly 320,000 clones, over 75% seen once. Sequenced here: peripheral blood, sampled in a trial of Ad26.COV2.S vaccine versus placebo. These receptors came from a person between 18 and 65 years old who received the Ad26.COV2.S COVID-19 vaccine or a placebo.

This chain uses TRBV30 with TRBJ1-5; a possible D gene is TRBD1 (6 bases). There are 13 residues in the CDR3. V gave up 5 bases and J gave up 6 bases, with 14 bases separating them. Germline V gene sequence: CDR1 GTSNPN, CDR2 SVGIG (reference sequence). This CDR3 reads CAWANRAAQPQHF. The CDR3 DNA is TGTGCCTGGGCCAACAGGGCCGCTCAGCCCCAGCATTTT.

The chain recombines TRBV13 with TRBJ2-2; 7 nucleotides align to TRBD2. This CDR3 spans 16 amino acids. V dropped 1 base and J dropped 4; count of bases not matched to a gene: 6. Germline values: CDR1 PRHDT, CDR2 FYEKMQ (reference sequence). DNA for the CDR3: TGTGCCAGCAGCTTAGTAGGCGGGGGATCCACCGGGGAGCTGTTTTTT. Translating it yields CASSLVGGGSTGELFF.

This clone was counted a single time. The chain carries TRBV30 and TRBJ1-2, with unresolved D. Germline lookup yields CDR1 GTSNPN and CDR2 SVGIG (reference sequence). Trimming left V 1 base short and J 3 bases short, with 9 bases between. The CDR3 runs to 13 residues. CDR3 residues: CAWSGGWDYGYTF. The DNA of the CDR3 is TGTGCCTGGAGTGGAGGTTGGGACTATGGCTACACCTTC.

The rearrangement uses TRBV3-1 (or the pseudogene TRBV3-2) and TRBJ2-2, with D possibly matching TRBD2 (6 bases). V was clipped by 3 bases and J by 7 bases, with 15 bases between them. The germline V gene encodes CDR1 LGHDT and CDR2 YNNKEL (reference sequence). The CDR3 length is 15 residues. CDR3 DNA: TGTGCCAGCAGCCACCAGGGACTCTTGGGCGGGGAGCTGTTTTTT. Residues: CASSHQGLLGGELFF.

The chain employs TRBV19 and TRBJ2-3; D is possibly TRBD1 or TRBD2 (5 bases each). V gave up 5 bases and J gave up 2 bases, with 8 bases separating them. The germline V gene has CDR1 LNHDA and CDR2 SQIVND (reference sequence). There are 13 residues in the CDR3. CDR3 coding DNA: TGTGCCAGTAGTTCCGGGGCCACAGATACGCAGTATTTT. Its protein is CASSSGATDTQYF.

This clone was counted only a few times. This chain links TRBV5-1 with TRBJ2-7; D might be TRBD1 or TRBD2, each matching 5 bases. CDR3 length: 14 residues. In germline, CDR1 is SGHRS, CDR2 YFSETQ. Trimming left V 5 bases short and J 3 bases short, with 15 bases between. CDR3 loop: CASRFRDRFYEQYF. CDR3 nucleotides: TGCGCCAGCAGGTTCCGGGACCGATTCTACGAGCAGTACTTC.

The chain uses TRBV10-3 and TRBJ1-2; no definite D call. V was shortened by 2 bases and J by 4 bases, with 17 bases between the two germline ends. Germline V gives CDR1 ENHRY, CDR2 SYGVKD. CDR3 size: 16 residues. This CDR3 reads CAISELETGGGYGYTF. CDR3 DNA sequence: TGTGCCATCAGTGAGCTCGAGACGGGCGGAGGCTATGGCTACACCTTC.

The CDR3 region is CASEGAPNEKLFF. CDR3 nucleotides: TGTGCCTCGGAGGGGGCCCCTAATGAAAAACTGTTTTTT. The gene calls are TRBV30 and TRBJ1-4, with TRBD1 matching 7 bases. This CDR3 spans 13 amino acids. Germline CDR1 GTSNPN, CDR2 SVGIG (reference sequence). V shed 7 bases and J 3 bases; nucleotides not matched to a gene: 5.

The V gene is TRBV7-2, the J gene TRBJ2-7, with 9 bases lining up with TRBD1. CDR3 length: 17 residues. Germline CDR1 is SGHTA and CDR2 is FQGNSA. The ends lost 5 bases at V and 5 bases at J; junction bases unmatched: 16. CDR3 residues: CASSRRTGARSGNEQYF. DNA for the CDR3: TGTGCCAGCAGCCGCCGGACAGGGGCCCGTTCGGGTAACGAGCAGTACTTC.

The chain couples TRBV27 to TRBJ1-1; no definite D call. Germline assignment: CDR1 MNHEY and CDR2 SMNVEV (reference sequence). This CDR3 comprises 14 residues. Trimming stripped 6 bases from V and 1 base from J, with 12 bases between. The CDR3 DNA reads as TGTGCCAGCAGCCTAAGATCGGGGAACACTGAAGCTTTCTTT. Residues: CASSLRSGNTEAFF.